The clone carrying this T cell receptor (beta chain) was picked up a small number of times. This record comes from a study of cytomegalovirus exposure and HLA in healthy donors. The PCR made use of 60 Vbeta and 13 Jbeta primers. The table came from immunoSEQ multiplex PCR; TCRdb's copy has only in-frame clones and leaves some out. Found here are 250,000 to 350,000 clones, more than 80% of them singletons; the top ten hold 3.5% to 4.5%. The receptor was derived from a man aged 35 to 55 in good health and CMV-seropositive. The specimen sequenced was PBMCs.

The CDR3 loop reads CASSQTPGMGELFF. For the CDR3, the DNA is TGTGCCAGCAGCCAAACCCCGGGGATGGGGGAGCTGTTTTTT. The chain carries TRBV2 and TRBJ2-2; D might be TRBD2 (5 bases). The CDR3 consists of 14 residues. The germline V gene has CDR1 SNHLY and CDR2 FYNNEI. The V end was cut by 6 bases, the J end by 8 bases, with 16 bases between. Supplemented by reference TRBV2 and TRBJ2-2, the full variable domain reads EPEVTQTPSHQVTQMGQEVILRCVPISNHLYFYWYRQILGQKVEFLVSFYNNEISEKSEIFDDQFSVERPDGSNFTLKIRSTKLEDSAMYFCASSQTPGMGELFFGEGSRLTVL.